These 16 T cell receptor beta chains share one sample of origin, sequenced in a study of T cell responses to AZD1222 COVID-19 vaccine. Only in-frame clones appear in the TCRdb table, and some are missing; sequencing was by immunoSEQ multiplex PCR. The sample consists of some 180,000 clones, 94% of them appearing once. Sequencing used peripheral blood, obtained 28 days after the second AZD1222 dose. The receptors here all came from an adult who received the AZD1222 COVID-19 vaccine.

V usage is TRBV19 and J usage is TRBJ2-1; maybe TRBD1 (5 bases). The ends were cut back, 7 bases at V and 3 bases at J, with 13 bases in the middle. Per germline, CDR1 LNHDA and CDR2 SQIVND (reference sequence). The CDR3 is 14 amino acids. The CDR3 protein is CASIDPDSYNEQFF. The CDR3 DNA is TGTGCCAGTATAGACCCAGACAGCTACAATGAGCAGTTCTTC.

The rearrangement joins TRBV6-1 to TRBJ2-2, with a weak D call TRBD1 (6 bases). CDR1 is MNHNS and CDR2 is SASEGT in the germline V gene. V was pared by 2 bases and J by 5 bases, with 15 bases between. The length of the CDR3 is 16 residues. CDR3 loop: CASSEFLGADTGELFF. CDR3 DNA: TGTGCCAGCAGTGAATTTCTGGGGGCGGATACCGGGGAGCTGTTTTTT.

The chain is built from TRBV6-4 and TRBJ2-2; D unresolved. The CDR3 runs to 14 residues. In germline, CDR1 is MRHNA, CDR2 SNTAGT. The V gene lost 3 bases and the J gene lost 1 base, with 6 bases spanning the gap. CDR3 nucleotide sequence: TGTGCCAGCAGTGAGTCTTTGAACACCGGGGAGCTGTTTTTT. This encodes CASSESLNTGELFF.

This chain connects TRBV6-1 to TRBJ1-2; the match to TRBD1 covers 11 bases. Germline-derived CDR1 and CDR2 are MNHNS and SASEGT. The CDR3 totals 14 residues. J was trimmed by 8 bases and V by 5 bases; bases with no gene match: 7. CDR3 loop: CASSFGQGATGYTF. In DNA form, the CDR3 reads TGTGCCAGCAGTTTCGGACAGGGGGCGACAGGCTACACCTTC.

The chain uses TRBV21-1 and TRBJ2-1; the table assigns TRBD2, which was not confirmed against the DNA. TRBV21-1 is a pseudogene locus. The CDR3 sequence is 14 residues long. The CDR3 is CASFPGKSYNEQFF. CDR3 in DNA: TGTGCCAGCTTCCCGGGTAAGTCTTACAATGAGCAGTTCTTC.

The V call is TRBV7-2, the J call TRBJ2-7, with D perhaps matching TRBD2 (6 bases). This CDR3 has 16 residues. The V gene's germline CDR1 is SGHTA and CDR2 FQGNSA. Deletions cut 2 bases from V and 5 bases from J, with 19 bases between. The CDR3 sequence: CASSLWGEPGSHEQYF. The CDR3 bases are TGTGCCAGCAGCTTATGGGGGGAGCCCGGCAGCCACGAGCAGTACTTC.

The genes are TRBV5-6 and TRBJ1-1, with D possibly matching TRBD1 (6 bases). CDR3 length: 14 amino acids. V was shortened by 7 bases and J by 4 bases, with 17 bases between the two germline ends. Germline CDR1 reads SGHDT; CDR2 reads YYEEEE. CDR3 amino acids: CASFPQGWVTEAFF. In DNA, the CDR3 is TGTGCCAGCTTTCCACAGGGTTGGGTCACTGAAGCTTTCTTT.

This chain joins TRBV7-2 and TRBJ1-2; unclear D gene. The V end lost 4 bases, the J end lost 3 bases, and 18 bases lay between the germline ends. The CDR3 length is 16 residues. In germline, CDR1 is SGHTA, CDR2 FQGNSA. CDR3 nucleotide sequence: TGTGCCAGCAGCTCGTCCCGAGGACTTGAGGACTATGGCTACACCTTC. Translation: CASSSSRGLEDYGYTF. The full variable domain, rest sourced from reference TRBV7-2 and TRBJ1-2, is GAGVSQSPSNKVTEKGKDVELRCDPISGHTALYWYRQSLGQGLEFLIYFQGNSAPDKSGLPSDRFSAERTGGSVSTLTIQRTQQEDSAVYLCASSSSRGLEDYGYTFGSGTRLTVV.

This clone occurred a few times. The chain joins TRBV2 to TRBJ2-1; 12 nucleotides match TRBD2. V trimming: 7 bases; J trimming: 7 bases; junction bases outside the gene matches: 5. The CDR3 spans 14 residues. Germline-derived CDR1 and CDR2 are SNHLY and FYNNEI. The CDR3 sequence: CASKGLAGGNEQFF. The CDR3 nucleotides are TGTGCCAGCAAGGGTCTAGCGGGAGGGAATGAGCAGTTCTTC.

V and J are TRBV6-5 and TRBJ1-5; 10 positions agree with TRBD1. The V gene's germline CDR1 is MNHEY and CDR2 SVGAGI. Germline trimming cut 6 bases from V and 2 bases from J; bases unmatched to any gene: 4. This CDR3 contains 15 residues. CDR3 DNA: TGTGCCAGCAGACGAGGGACAGGGGGCAATCAGCCCCAGCATTTT. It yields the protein CASRRGTGGNQPQHF.

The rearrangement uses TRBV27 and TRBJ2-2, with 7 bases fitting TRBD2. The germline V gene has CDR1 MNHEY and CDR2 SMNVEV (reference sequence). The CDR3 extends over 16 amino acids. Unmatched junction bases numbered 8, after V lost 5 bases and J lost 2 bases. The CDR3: CASSPKLARNTGELFF. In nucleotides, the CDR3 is TGTGCCAGCAGTCCTAAACTAGCGAGAAACACCGGGGAGCTGTTTTTT.

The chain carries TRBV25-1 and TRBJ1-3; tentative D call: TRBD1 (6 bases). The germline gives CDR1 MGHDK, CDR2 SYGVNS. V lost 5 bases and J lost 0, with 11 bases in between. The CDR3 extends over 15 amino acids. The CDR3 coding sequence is TGTGCCAGCAGTTGGGGGGGCCTCTCTGGAAACACCATATATTTT. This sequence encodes CASSWGGLSGNTIYF.

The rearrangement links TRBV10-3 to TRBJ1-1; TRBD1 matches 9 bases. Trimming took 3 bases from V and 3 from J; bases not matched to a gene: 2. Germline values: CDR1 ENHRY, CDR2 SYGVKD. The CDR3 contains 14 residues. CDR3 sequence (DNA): TGTGCCATCAGTGAAGGGACAGGGTACACTGAAGCTTTCTTT. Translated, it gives CAISEGTGYTEAFF.

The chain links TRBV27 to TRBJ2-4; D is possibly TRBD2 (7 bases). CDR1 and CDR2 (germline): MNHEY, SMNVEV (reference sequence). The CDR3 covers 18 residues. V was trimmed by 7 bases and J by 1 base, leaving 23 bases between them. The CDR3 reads CASKLPGGRACAKNIQYF. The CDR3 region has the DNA TGTGCCAGCAAGCTGCCGGGGGGCAGGGCGTGCGCCAAAAACATTCAGTACTTC.

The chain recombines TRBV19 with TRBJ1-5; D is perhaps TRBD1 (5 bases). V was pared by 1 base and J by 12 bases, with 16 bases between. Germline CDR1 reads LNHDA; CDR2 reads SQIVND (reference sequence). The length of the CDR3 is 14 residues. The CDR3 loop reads CASSIGVRAQGQHF. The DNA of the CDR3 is TGTGCCAGTAGTATAGGCGTTCGGGCCCAGGGCCAGCATTTT.

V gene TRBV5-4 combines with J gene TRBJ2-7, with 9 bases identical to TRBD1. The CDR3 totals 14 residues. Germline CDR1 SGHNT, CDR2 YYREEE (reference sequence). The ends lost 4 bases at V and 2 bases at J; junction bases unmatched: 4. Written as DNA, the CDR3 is TGTGCCAGCAGCGCCGGGACAGGGACCTACGAGCAGTACTTC. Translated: CASSAGTGTYEQYF.